This T cell receptor (beta chain) stems from a study of regulatory and conventional T cells in breast cancer. Each CDR3 protein gets one entry after TCRdb re-called the PCR reads with MiXCR. The table includes about 1,300 distinct CDR3 sequences, 70% to 80% detected once. The sequenced sample was regulatory T cells from blood. The source of this sequence is a male donor in good health.

CDR3: CASSYGWYNEQFF. CDR3 coding DNA: TGTGCCAGCAGTTACGGCTGGTACAATGAGCAGTTCTTC. The chain recombines TRBV6-5 with TRBJ2-1; no reliable D call. V lost 2 bases, J lost 4 bases, and 6 bases lay in between. The CDR3 totals 13 residues. Germline loops: CDR1 MNHEY, CDR2 SVGAGI.